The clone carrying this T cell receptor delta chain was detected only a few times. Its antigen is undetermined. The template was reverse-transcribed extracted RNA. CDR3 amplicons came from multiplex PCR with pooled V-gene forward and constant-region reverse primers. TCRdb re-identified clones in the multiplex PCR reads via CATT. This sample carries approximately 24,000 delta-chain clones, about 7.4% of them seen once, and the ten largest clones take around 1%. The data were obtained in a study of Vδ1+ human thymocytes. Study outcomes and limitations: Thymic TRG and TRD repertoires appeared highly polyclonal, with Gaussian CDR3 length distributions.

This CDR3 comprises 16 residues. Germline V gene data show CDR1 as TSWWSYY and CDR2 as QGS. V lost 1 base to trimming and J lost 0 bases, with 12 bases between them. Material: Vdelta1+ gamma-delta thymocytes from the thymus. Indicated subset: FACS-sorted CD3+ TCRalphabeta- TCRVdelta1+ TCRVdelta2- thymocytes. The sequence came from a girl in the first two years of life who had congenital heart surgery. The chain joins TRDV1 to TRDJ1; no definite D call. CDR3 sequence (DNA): TGTGCTCTTGGGGAACCCAGGGACACGTACACCGATAAACTCATCTTT. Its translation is CALGEPRDTYTDKLIF.